This T cell receptor (beta chain) was observed in a study of CD8 T cells in ankylosing spondylitis. This clonotype has at least ten counts. Its target is not known. By quantitative 5'-RACE with molecular barcodes, the TCR beta libraries were made. TCRdb fed the 5' RACE reads into MiXCR, producing one record per CDR3 protein. The profile shows 220,000 or so distinct CDR3 sequences, roughly 10% of them singletons. The V end was cut by 0 bases, the J end by 10 bases, with 15 bases between. CDR3 length: 14 amino acids. The germline gives CDR1 SEHNR, CDR2 FQNEAQ (reference sequence). Findings and caveats of the study: Those disease-linked clones were CD8+; they were also relatively rare in peripheral blood. In ankylosing spondylitis patients, matched synovial fluid reportedly showed significant enrichment of disease-linked clones.

The sequenced sample was blood, either unsorted or a sorted T cell fraction (not recorded which). The source of this sequence is a male donor with ankylosing spondylitis or in good health (not recorded which). The chain is built from TRBV7-9 and TRBJ1-1, with D tentatively TRBD1 (5 bases). CDR3: CASSLASQGVVAFF. CDR3 DNA sequence: TGTGCCAGCAGCTTAGCGTCCCAGGGAGTAGTAGCTTTCTTT.